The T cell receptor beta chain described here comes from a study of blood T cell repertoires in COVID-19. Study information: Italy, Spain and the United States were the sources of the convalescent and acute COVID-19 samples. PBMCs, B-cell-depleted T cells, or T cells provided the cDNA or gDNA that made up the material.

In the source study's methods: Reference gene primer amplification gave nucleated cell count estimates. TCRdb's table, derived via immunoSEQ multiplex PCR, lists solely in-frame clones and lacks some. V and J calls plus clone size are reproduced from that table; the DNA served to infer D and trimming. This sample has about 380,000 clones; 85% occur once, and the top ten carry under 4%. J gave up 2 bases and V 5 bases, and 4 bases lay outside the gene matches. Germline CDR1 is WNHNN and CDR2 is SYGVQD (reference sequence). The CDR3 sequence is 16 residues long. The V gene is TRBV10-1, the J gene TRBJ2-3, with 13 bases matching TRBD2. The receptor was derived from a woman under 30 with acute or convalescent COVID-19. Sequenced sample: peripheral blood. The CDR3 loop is CASSRLAGGSTDTQYF. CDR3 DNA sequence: TGCGCCAGCAGTCGACTAGCGGGGGGATCCACAGATACGCAGTATTTT.